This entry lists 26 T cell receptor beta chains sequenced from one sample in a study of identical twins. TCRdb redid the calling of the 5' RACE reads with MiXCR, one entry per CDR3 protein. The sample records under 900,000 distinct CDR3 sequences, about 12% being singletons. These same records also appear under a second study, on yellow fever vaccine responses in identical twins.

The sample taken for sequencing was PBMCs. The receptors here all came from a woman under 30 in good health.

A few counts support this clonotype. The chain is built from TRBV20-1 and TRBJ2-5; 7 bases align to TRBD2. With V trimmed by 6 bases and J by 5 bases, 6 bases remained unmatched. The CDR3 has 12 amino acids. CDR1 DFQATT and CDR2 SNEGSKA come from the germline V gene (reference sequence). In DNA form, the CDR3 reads TGCAGTGCCCCTAGCGGTCGGGAGACCCAGTACTTC. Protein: CSAPSGRETQYF.

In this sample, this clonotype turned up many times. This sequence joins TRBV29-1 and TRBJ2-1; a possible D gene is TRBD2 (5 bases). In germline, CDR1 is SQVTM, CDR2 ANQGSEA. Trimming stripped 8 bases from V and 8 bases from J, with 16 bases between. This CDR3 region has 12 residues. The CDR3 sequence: CSTGEGAYEQFF. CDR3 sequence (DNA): TGCAGCACCGGAGAGGGAGCCTATGAGCAGTTCTTC.

CDR3 sequence (DNA): TGTGCCAGCAGCTTCCGGCGTCCCCGACCCACAGATACGCAGTATTTT. It yields the protein CASSFRRPRPTDTQYF. The chain carries TRBV7-8 and TRBJ2-3; no reliable D call. The CDR3 has 16 amino acids. Between the trimmed V and J ends, which lost 3 bases and 2 bases, there was a span of 15 bases. Germline V lookup: CDR1 SGHVS, CDR2 FQNEAQ.

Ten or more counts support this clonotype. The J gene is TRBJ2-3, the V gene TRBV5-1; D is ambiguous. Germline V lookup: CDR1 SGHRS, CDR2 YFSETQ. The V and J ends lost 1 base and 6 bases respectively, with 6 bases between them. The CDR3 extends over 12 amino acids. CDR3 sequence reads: CASSLITDTQYF. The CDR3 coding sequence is TGCGCCAGCAGCTTGATTACCGATACGCAGTATTTT.

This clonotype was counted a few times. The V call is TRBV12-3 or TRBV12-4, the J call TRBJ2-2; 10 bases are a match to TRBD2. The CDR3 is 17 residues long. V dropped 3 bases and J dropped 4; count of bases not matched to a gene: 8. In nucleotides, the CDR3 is TGTGCCAGCAGTTTCGGGCTAGCGGGAGCGGGCACCGGGGAGCTGTTTTTT. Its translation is CASSFGLAGAGTGELFF.

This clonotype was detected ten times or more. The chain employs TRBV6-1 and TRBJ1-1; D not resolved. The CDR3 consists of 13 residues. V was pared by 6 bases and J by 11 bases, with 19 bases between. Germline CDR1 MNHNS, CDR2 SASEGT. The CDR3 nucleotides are TGTGCCAGCAGCCGAACCCGGAAACTCGAGGCTTTCTTT. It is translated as CASSRTRKLEAFF.

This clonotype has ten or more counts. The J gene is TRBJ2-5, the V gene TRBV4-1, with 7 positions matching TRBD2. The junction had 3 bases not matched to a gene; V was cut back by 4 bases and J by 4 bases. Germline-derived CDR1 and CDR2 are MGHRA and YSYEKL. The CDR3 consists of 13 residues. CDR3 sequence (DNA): TGCGCCAGCAGCCGGACTAGGGGAGAGACCCAGTACTTC. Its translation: CASSRTRGETQYF.

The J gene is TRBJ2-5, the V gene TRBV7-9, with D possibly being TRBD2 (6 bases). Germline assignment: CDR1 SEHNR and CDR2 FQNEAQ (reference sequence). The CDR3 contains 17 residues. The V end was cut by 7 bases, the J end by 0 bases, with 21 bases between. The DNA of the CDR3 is TGTGCCAGCACGGCCGGTCCTAGCGAGCTCCACCAAGAGACCCAGTACTTC. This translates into CASTAGPSELHQETQYF.

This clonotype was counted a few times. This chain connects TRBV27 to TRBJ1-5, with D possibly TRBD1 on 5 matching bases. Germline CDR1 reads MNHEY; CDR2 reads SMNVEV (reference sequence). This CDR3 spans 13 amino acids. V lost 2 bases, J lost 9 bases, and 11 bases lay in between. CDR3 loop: CASSLGGDRPQHF. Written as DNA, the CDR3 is TGTGCCAGCAGTTTAGGAGGGGACCGGCCCCAGCATTTT.

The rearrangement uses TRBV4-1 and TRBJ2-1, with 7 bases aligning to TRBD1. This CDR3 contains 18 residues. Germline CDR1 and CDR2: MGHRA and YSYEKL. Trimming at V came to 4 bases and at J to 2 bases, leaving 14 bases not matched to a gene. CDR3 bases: TGCGCCAGCAGCCCCCGACAGGGCCTAGAGAGGACCTACAATGAGCAGTTCTTC. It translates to CASSPRQGLERTYNEQFF.

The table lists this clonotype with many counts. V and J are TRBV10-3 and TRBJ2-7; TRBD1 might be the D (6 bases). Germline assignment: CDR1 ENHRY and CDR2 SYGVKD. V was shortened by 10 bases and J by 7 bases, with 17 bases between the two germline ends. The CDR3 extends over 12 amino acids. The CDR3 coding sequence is TGTGCCAGCGGACAGACCCTCTGGGAGCAGTACGTC. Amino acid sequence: CASGQTLWEQYV.

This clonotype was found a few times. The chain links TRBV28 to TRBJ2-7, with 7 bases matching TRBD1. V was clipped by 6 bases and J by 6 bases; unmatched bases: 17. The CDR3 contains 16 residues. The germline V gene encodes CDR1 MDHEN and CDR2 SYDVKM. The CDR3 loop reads CASRPLTGTDNFEQYV. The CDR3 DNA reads TGTGCCAGCAGACCCCTAACCGGGACAGACAATTTCGAGCAGTACGTC.

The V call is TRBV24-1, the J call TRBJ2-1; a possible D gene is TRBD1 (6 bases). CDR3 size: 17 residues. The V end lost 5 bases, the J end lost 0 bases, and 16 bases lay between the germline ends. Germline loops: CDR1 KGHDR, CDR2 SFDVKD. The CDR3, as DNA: TGTGCCACCAGTGCCTCTCAGACAGGAAACTCCTACAATGAGCAGTTCTTC. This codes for CATSASQTGNSYNEQFF.

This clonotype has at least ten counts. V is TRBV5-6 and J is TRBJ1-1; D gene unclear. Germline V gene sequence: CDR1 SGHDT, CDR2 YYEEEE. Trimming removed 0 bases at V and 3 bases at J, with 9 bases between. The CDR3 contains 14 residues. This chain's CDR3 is CASSLVSLDTEAFF. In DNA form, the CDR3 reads TGTGCCAGCAGCTTGGTATCTTTAGACACTGAAGCTTTCTTT.

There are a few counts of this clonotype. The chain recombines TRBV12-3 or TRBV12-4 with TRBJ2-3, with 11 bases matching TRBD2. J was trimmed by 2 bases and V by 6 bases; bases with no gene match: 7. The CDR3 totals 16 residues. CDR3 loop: CASSLRLAGFTDTQYF. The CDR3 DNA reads TGTGCCAGCAGCCTCCGACTAGCGGGATTCACAGATACGCAGTATTTT.

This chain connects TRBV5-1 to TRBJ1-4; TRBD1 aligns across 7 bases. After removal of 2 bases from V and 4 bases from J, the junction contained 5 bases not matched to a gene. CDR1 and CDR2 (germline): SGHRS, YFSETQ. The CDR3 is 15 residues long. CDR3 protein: CASSFRQGINEKLFF. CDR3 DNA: TGCGCCAGCAGCTTTCGACAGGGTATTAATGAAAAACTGTTTTTT.

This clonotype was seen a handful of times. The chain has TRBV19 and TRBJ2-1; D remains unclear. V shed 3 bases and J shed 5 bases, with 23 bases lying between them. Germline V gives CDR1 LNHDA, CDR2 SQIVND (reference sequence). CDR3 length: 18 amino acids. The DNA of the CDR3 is TGTGCCAGTAGTATTTCGACGGAAACGCTCATAACGCACAATGAGCAGTTCTTC. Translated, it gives CASSISTETLITHNEQFF.

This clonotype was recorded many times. CDR3 coding DNA: TGTGCCAGCAGCCGGCAGGGTGGGACAGATACGCAGTATTTT. It encodes CASSRQGGTDTQYF. This chain connects TRBV2 to TRBJ2-3, with a weak D call TRBD1 (5 bases). Germline values: CDR1 SNHLY, CDR2 FYNNEI. V lost 6 bases and J 3 bases, leaving 13 bases between the germline ends. This CDR3 has 14 amino acids.

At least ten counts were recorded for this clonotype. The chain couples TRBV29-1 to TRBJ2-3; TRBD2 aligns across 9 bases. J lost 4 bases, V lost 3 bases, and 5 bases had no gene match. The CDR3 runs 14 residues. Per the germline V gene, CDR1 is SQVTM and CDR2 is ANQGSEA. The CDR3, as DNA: TGCAGCGTTGAGATAGCGGGAGAGTCAGATACGCAGTATTTT. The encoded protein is CSVEIAGESDTQYF.

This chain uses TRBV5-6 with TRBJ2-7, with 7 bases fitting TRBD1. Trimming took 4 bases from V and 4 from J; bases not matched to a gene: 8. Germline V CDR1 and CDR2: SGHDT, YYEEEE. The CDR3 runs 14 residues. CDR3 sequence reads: CASSGMDRFYEQYV. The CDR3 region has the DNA TGTGCCAGCAGCGGAATGGACAGGTTTTACGAGCAGTACGTC.

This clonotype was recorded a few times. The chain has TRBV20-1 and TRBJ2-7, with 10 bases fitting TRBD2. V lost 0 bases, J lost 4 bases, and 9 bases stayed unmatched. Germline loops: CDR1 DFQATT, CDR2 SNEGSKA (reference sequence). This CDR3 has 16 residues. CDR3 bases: TGCAGTGCTAGAGATTCACTAGCGGGAATCAATTACGAGCAGTACTTC. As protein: CSARDSLAGINYEQYF.

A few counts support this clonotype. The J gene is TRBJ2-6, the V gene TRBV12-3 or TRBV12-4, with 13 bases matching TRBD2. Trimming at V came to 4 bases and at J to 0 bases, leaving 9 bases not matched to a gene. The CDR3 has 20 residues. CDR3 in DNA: TGTGCCAGCAGTTCCCCAGGGACTAGCGGGGAAGGCTCTGGGGCCAACGTCCTGACTTTC. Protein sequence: CASSSPGTSGEGSGANVLTF.

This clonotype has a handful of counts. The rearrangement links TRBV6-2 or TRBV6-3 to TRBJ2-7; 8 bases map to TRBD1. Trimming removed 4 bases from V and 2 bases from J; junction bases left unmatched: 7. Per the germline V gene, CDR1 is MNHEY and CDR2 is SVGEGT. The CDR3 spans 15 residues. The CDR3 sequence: CASSFAGTGTYEQYV. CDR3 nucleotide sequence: TGTGCCAGCAGTTTCGCCGGGACAGGTACCTACGAGCAGTACGTC.

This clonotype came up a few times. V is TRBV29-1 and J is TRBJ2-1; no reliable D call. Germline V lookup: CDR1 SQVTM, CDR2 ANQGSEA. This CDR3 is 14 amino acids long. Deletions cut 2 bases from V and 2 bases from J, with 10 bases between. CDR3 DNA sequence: TGCAGCGTTGAAAGGGAATTAACCTACAATGAGCAGTTCTTC. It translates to CSVERELTYNEQFF.

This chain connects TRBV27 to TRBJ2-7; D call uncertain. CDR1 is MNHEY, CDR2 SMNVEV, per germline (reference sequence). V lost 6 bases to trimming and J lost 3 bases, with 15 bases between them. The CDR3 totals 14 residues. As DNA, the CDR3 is TGTGCCAGCAGCCCGATAAGGAATATCTACGAGCAGTACGTC. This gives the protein CASSPIRNIYEQYV.

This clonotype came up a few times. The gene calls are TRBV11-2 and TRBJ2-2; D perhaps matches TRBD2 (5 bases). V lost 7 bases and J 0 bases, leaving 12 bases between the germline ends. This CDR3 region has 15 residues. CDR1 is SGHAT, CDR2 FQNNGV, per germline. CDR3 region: CASTDGITNTGELFF. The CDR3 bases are TGTGCCAGCACCGACGGGATCACGAACACCGGGGAGCTGTTTTTT.